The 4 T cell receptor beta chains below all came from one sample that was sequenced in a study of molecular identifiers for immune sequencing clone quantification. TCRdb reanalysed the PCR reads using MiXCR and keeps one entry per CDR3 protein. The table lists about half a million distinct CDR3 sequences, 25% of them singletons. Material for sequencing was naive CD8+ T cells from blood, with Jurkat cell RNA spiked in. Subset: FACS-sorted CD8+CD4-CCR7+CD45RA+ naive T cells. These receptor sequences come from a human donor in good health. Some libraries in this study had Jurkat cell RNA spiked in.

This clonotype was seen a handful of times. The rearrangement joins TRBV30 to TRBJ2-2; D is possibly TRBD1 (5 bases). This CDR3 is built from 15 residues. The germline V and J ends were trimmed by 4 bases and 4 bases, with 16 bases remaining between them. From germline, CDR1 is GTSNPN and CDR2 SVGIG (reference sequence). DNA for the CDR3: TGTGCCTGGAACCCGGCAGGGCTCATCACCGGGGAGCTGTTTTTT. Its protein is CAWNPAGLITGELFF.

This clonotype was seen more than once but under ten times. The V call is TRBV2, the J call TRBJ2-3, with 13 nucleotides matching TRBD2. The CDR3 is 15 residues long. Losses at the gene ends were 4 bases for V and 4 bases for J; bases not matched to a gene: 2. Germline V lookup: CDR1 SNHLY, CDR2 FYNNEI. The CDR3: CASSGLAGGSDTQYF. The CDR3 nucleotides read TGTGCCAGCAGTGGACTAGCGGGGGGTTCAGATACGCAGTATTTT.

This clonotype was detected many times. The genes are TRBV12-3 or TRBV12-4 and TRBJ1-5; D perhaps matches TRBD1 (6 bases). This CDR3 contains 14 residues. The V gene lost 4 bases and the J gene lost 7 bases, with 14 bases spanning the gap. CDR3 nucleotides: TGTGCCAGCAGTTCAGGGGACACGGGGCAGCCCCAGCATTTT. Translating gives CASSSGDTGQPQHF.

CDR3 nucleotides: TGTGCCAGCAGCCGTACCCTCGGGACGGATAGCAATCAGCCCCAGCATTTT. This gives the protein CASSRTLGTDSNQPQHF. This chain links TRBV6-2 or TRBV6-3 with TRBJ1-5, with a tentative D call TRBD1 (5 bases). Per germline, CDR1 MNHEY and CDR2 SVGEGT. The CDR3 is made up of 17 amino acids. V lost 6 bases, J lost 0 bases, and 18 bases lay in between.